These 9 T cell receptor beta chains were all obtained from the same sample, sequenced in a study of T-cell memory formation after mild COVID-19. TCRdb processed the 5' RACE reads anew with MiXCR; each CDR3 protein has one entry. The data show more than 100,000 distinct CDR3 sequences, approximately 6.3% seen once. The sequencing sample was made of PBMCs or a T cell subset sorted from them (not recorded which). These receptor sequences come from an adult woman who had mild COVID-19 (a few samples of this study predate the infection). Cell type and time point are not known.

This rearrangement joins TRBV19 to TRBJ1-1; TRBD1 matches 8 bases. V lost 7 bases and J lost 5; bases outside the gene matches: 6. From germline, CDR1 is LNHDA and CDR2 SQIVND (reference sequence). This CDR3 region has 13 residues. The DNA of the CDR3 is TGTGCCAGTACCCGGGACAGGCGGACTGAAGCTTTCTTT. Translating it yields CASTRDRRTEAFF.

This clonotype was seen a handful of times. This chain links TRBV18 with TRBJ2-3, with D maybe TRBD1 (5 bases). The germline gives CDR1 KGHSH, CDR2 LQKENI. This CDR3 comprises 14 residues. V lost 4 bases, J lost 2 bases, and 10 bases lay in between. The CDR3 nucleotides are TGTGCCAGCTCACGAATCAGGGTCACAGATACGCAGTATTTT. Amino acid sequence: CASSRIRVTDTQYF.

CDR3 sequence (DNA): TGCGCCAGCAGCCAAGAAACGGGACTAGACTACAATGAGCAGTTCTTC. It encodes CASSQETGLDYNEQFF. V is TRBV4-1 and J is TRBJ2-1, with 8 nucleotides matching TRBD2. This CDR3 spans 16 amino acids. Germline CDR1 reads MGHRA; CDR2 reads YSYEKL. With V trimmed by 0 bases and J by 3 bases, 4 bases remained unmatched.

CDR3 nucleotides: TGCGCCAGCAGCTTCAAGGAAAAGGGGGCGCGTGAGCAGTTCTTC. Amino acid sequence: CASSFKEKGAREQFF. This chain connects TRBV5-1 to TRBJ2-1; 7 bases fit TRBD1. This CDR3 region has 15 residues. Germline V gene sequence: CDR1 SGHRS, CDR2 YFSETQ. J lost 9 bases, V lost 2 bases, and 11 bases had no gene match.

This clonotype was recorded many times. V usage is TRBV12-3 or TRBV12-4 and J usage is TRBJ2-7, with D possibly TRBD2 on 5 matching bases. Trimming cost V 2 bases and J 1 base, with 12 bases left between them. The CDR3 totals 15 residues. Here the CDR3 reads CASSLRGRVSYEQYF. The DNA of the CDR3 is TGTGCCAGCAGTTTACGGGGAAGGGTGTCCTACGAGCAGTACTTC.

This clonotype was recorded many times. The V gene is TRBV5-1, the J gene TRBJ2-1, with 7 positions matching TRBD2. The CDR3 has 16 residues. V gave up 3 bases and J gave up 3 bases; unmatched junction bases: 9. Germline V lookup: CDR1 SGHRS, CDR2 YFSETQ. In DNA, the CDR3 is TGCGCCAGCAGCTCGGGGAGTTCTAGCGGCTACAATGAGCAGTTCTTC. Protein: CASSSGSSSGYNEQFF. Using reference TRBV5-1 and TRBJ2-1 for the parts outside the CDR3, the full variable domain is KAGVTQTPRYLIKTRGQQVTLSCSPISGHRSVSWYQQTPGQGLQFLFEYFSETQRNKGNFPGRFSGRQFSNSRSEMNVSTLELGDSALYLCASSSGSSSGYNEQFFGPGTRLTVL.

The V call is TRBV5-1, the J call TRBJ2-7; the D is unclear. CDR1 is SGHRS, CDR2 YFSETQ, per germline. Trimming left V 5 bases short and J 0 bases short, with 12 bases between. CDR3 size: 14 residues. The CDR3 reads CASRRSESSYEQYF. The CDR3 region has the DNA TGCGCCAGCAGAAGGTCAGAGAGCTCCTACGAGCAGTACTTC.

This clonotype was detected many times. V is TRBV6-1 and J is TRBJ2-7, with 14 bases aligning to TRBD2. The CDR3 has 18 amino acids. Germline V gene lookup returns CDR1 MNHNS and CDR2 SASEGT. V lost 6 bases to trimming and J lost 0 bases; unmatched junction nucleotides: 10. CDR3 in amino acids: CASSGGTSGRPSSYEQYF. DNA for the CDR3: TGTGCCAGCAGCGGAGGGACTAGCGGGAGACCTTCCTCCTACGAGCAGTACTTC.

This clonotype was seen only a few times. CDR3 DNA: TGTGCCAGCCAAGGTATGGCAGGAGCCTCCTACGAGCAGTACTTC. As protein: CASQGMAGASYEQYF. The chain recombines TRBV7-2 with TRBJ2-7, with unresolved D. The V end was cut by 8 bases, the J end by 0 bases, with 17 bases between. The CDR3 has 15 amino acids. Germline assignment: CDR1 SGHTA and CDR2 FQGNSA.